The 19 T cell receptor beta chains below were found in one sample sequenced in a study of identical twins. TCRdb used MiXCR to reprocess the 5' RACE reads, holding one entry per CDR3 protein. This sample yields approximately 700,000 distinct CDR3 sequences, of which roughly 6% are seen a single time; around 1.7% belongs to the top ten. The specimen was naive T cells sorted from blood. The receptors stem from a young man in good health.

This clonotype was picked up a small number of times. The chain combines TRBV12-3 or TRBV12-4 with TRBJ1-2; D not certain. The CDR3 totals 15 residues. Trimming removed 5 bases from V and 5 bases from J, with 18 bases in between. CDR3 sequence (DNA): TGTGCCAGCAGTCCAACTGCCGGGCCCAGTTATGGCTACACCTTC. Amino acid sequence: CASSPTAGPSYGYTF.

This clonotype was observed at least ten times. The rearrangement uses TRBV12-3 or TRBV12-4 and TRBJ2-2, with 7 bases lining up with TRBD1. This CDR3 is 14 amino acids long. The trim removed 7 bases at V and 5 bases at J, leaving 7 bases unmatched. Here the CDR3 reads CASTFRQGTGELFF. The CDR3 region has the DNA TGTGCCAGCACCTTCAGACAGGGAACCGGGGAGCTGTTTTTT.

J is TRBJ2-2 and V is TRBV11-2, with D unresolved. V was clipped by 4 bases and J by 5 bases, with 11 bases between them. Germline CDR1 is SGHAT and CDR2 is FQNNGV. The CDR3 sequence is 14 residues long. The CDR3 DNA reads TGTGCCAGCAGCTCACAGCCTATAACCGGGGAGCTGTTTTTT. This translates into CASSSQPITGELFF.

This clonotype occurred many times. The gene calls are TRBV6-1 and TRBJ2-7, with 8 bases fitting TRBD2. CDR1 and CDR2 from the germline V gene are MNHNS and SASEGT. The CDR3 covers 12 residues. CDR3 amino acids: CDPGRDFYEQYV. The CDR3 DNA follows: TGTGACCCCGGGAGGGATTTCTACGAGCAGTACGTC.

This clonotype occurred a few times. This rearrangement joins TRBV9 to TRBJ2-7, with TRBD2 matching over 8 bases. The CDR3 length is 15 residues. The trim removed 3 bases at V and 2 bases at J, leaving 7 bases unmatched. The germline gives CDR1 SGDLS, CDR2 YYNGEE. The CDR3 coding sequence is TGTGCCAGCAGCGAAGGGAGTAGCGGGACCTACGAGCAGTACTTC. This gives the protein CASSEGSSGTYEQYF.

There are a few counts of this clonotype. CDR3 nucleotides: TGTGCCAGCAGCAATGCGGGGGGGACATACTACAATGAGCAGTTCTTC. This encodes CASSNAGGTYYNEQFF. The chain recombines TRBV27 with TRBJ2-1; TRBD2 matches at 9 bases. V lost 6 bases to trimming and J lost 3 bases; unmatched junction nucleotides: 9. This CDR3 is built from 16 residues. Germline assignment: CDR1 MNHEY and CDR2 SMNVEV (reference sequence).

The J gene is TRBJ2-1, the V gene TRBV5-1; 7 bases align to TRBD1. Germline V lookup: CDR1 SGHRS, CDR2 YFSETQ. Germline trimming cut 0 bases from V and 10 bases from J; bases unmatched to any gene: 13. There are 16 residues in the CDR3. CDR3 amino acids: CASSLDRGSYFREQFF. CDR3 nucleotide sequence: TGCGCCAGCAGCTTGGACAGGGGTTCATATTTTAGGGAGCAGTTCTTC. The whole variable domain, remainder taken from reference TRBV5-1 and TRBJ2-1, is KAGVTQTPRYLIKTRGQQVTLSCSPISGHRSVSWYQQTPGQGLQFLFEYFSETQRNKGNFPGRFSGRQFSNSRSEMNVSTLELGDSALYLCASSLDRGSYFREQFFGPGTRLTVL.

In this sample, this clonotype turned up many times. The chain has TRBV5-1 and TRBJ2-1, with TRBD1 as a possible D gene (6 bases). V was pared by 7 bases and J by 2 bases, with 16 bases between. Germline V gene sequence: CDR1 SGHRS, CDR2 YFSETQ. The CDR3 consists of 15 residues. The CDR3 DNA reads TGCGCCAGCCGCATAGGGGGACATACCTACAATGAGCAGTTCTTC. It codes for CASRIGGHTYNEQFF.

This clonotype was counted many times. The CDR3 sequence: CASSGRTGEQFF. Here the CDR3 DNA reads TGTGCCAGCAGCGGGAGAACAGGTGAGCAGTTCTTC. The chain uses TRBV9 and TRBJ2-1; D is perhaps TRBD1 (5 bases). CDR1 and CDR2 from the germline V gene are SGDLS and YYNGEE. The CDR3 has 12 residues. Trimming took 3 bases from V and 9 from J, leaving 10 bases between them.

V and J are TRBV20-1 and TRBJ2-1; 12 bases agree with TRBD1. The CDR3 contains 16 residues. In germline, CDR1 is DFQATT, CDR2 SNEGSKA (reference sequence). V was pared by 6 bases and J by 8 bases, with 14 bases of the junction left unmatched. CDR3 nucleotides: TGCAGTGCCTCAATTGAGGGACAGGGGGCTGGGGATGAGCAGTTCTTC. Translating it yields CSASIEGQGAGDEQFF.

The gene calls are TRBV7-2 and TRBJ2-7; TRBD1 matches at 10 bases. The CDR3 spans 15 residues. V lost 5 bases and J lost 6; bases outside the gene matches: 10. Germline CDR1 SGHTA, CDR2 FQGNSA. The CDR3 DNA is TGTGCCAGCAGCCTCCGGGACAGGGGATCCCTCGAGCAGTACTTC. Encoded protein: CASSLRDRGSLEQYF.

The chain is built from TRBV24-1 and TRBJ2-5, with a possible D match to TRBD1 (6 bases). This CDR3 has 15 residues. The V end lost 7 bases, the J end lost 4 bases, and 18 bases lay between the germline ends. Germline V lookup: CDR1 KGHDR, CDR2 SFDVKD. The DNA of the CDR3 is TGTGCCACCAGCCGCCTAATACAGGGTAGAGAGACCCAGTACTTC. It yields the protein CATSRLIQGRETQYF.

This clonotype was counted ten times or more. The chain carries TRBV12-3 or TRBV12-4 and TRBJ2-5; 8 nucleotides line up with TRBD2. The CDR3 length is 14 residues. J lost 1 base, V lost 3 bases, and 1 base had no gene match. The CDR3 bases are TGTGCCAGCAGTTTCAGCGGGAGCCAAGAGACCCAGTACTTC. Its translation: CASSFSGSQETQYF.

This clonotype was counted ten times or more. The chain combines TRBV7-9 with TRBJ2-1; D perhaps matches TRBD1 (6 bases). V was pared by 3 bases and J by 10 bases, with 16 bases between. Germline CDR1 is SEHNR and CDR2 is FQNEAQ (reference sequence). This CDR3 has 14 amino acids. The CDR3 protein is CASSLGPGVYEQFF. The CDR3 region has the DNA TGTGCCAGCAGCTTGGGGCCAGGGGTTTACGAGCAGTTCTTC.

The chain links TRBV6-1 to TRBJ1-2, with 7 bases that match TRBD1. The V and J ends lost 6 bases and 2 bases, in that order; junction bases with no gene match: 6. Germline assignment: CDR1 MNHNS and CDR2 SASEGT. The CDR3 length is 14 residues. The CDR3 DNA follows: TGTGCCAGCAGAACCCGGGACAGCAACTATGGCTACACCTTC. Translation: CASRTRDSNYGYTF.

V gene TRBV5-1 combines with J gene TRBJ1-1; 9 nucleotides match TRBD1. Germline assignment: CDR1 SGHRS and CDR2 YFSETQ. There are 17 residues in the CDR3. J was trimmed by 0 bases and V by 7 bases; bases with no gene match: 13. The CDR3 loop reads CASRGTGSMDLNTEAFF. CDR3 nucleotides: TGCGCCAGCCGGGGGACAGGGTCTATGGATCTGAACACTGAAGCTTTCTTT.

The genes are TRBV7-2 and TRBJ2-2; 7 bases match TRBD2. V shed 6 bases and J 4 bases; nucleotides not matched to a gene: 11. The CDR3 is 16 amino acids. Germline-derived CDR1 and CDR2 are SGHTA and FQGNSA. CDR3 loop: CASRYQAGVSTGELFF. The CDR3 bases are TGTGCCAGCAGATATCAGGCGGGAGTAAGCACCGGGGAGCTGTTTTTT.

This clonotype was seen more than once but under ten times. V is TRBV7-2 and J is TRBJ2-3; D is undetermined. The CDR3 is 15 residues long. V lost 1 base and J lost 4, with 12 bases in between. Per germline, CDR1 SGHTA and CDR2 FQGNSA. DNA for the CDR3: TGTGCCAGCAGCTTAGACGGACCCCCCGCAGATACGCAGTATTTT. This gives the protein CASSLDGPPADTQYF. The whole variable domain, filled in from reference TRBV7-2 and TRBJ2-3, reads GAGVSQSPSNKVTEKGKDVELRCDPISGHTALYWYRQSLGQGLEFLIYFQGNSAPDKSGLPSDRFSAERTGGSVSTLTIQRTQQEDSAVYLCASSLDGPPADTQYFGPGTRLTVL.

This clonotype was observed at least ten times. The rearrangement links TRBV24-1 to TRBJ2-1, with 13 bases fitting TRBD2. The germline CDR1 and CDR2 sequences are KGHDR and SFDVKD. Trimming cost V 4 bases and J 6 bases; bases outside gene matches: 5. There are 16 residues in the CDR3. The CDR3 is CATSETSGRAVNEQFF. CDR3 nucleotides: TGTGCCACCAGTGAAACTAGCGGGAGGGCCGTCAATGAGCAGTTCTTC.